These T cell receptor beta chains were read from a single sample in a study of blood T cell repertoires in COVID-19. Assay: immunoSEQ multiplex PCR; the TCRdb copy retains only in-frame clones and omits some. The sample lists roughly 250,000 clones, 85% to 90% occurring once. Specimen: peripheral blood. The receptors derive from a woman in her thirties or forties with acute or convalescent COVID-19. CDR3s include the opening cysteine and the closing phenylalanine or tryptophan. A D gene is named only where the DNA matches it firmly. For some rows the clone size is stated as once, few or many, or as a class when expanded; others skip it.

v_call: TRBV29-1; clone_size: .; j_call: TRBJ2-1; d_call: TRBD2; cdr3_nt: TGCAGCGTTGACGGGCGGGGGGGAATAGGGAATGAGCAGTTCTTC; cdr3_aa: CSVDGRGGIGNEQFF
v_call: TRBV9; clone_size: .; j_call: TRBJ2-3; d_call: .; cdr3_nt: TGTGCCAGCAGCGTAGCTGATACGCAGTATTTT; cdr3_aa: CASSVADTQYF
v_call: TRBV10-3; clone_size: .; j_call: TRBJ1-4; d_call: .; cdr3_nt: TGTGCCATCCAGGAGGGCGCAAAAGAAAAACTGTTTTTT; cdr3_aa: CAIQEGAKEKLFF
v_call: TRBV6-5; clone_size: .; j_call: TRBJ1-4; d_call: TRBD1; cdr3_nt: TGTGCCAGCAGCGTCACAGGGGGCGGTGAAAAACTGTTTTTT; cdr3_aa: CASSVTGGGEKLFF
v_call: TRBV5-5; clone_size: .; j_call: TRBJ1-6; d_call: TRBD1; cdr3_nt: TGTGCCAGCAGCTCGGGGACAGGGACCTTCTCCTATAATTCACCCCTCCACTTT; cdr3_aa: CASSSGTGTFSYNSPLHF
v_call: TRBV5-1; clone_size: .; j_call: TRBJ1-2; d_call: TRBD1; cdr3_nt: TGCGCCAGCAGCGGGCGACAGGGAGGAGGCTATGGCTACACCTTC; cdr3_aa: CASSGRQGGGYGYTF
v_call: TRBV5-1; clone_size: .; j_call: TRBJ1-1; d_call: TRBD1; cdr3_nt: TGCGCCAGCAGCCCGGACAGGGACACTGAAGCTTTCTTT; cdr3_aa: CASSPDRDTEAFF
v_call: TRBV7-6; clone_size: .; j_call: TRBJ1-1; d_call: TRBD1; cdr3_nt: TGTGCCAGCAGCTTAGAGACCGGGACAGGGGGTTACCCGGACACTGAAGCTTTCTTT; cdr3_aa: CASSLETGTGGYPDTEAFF
v_call: TRBV24-1; clone_size: few; j_call: TRBJ1-2; d_call: TRBD1; cdr3_nt: TGTGCCACCAGTGGTATGGACAGGTTCTTTAACTATGGCTACACCTTC; cdr3_aa: CATSGMDRFFNYGYTF
v_call: TRBV6-6; clone_size: .; j_call: TRBJ1-6; d_call: .; cdr3_nt: TGTGCCAGCAGTTACTCAGAGGGTAATTCACCCCTCCACTTT; cdr3_aa: CASSYSEGNSPLHF
v_call: TRBV19; clone_size: once; j_call: TRBJ1-1; d_call: TRBD1; cdr3_nt: TGTGCCAGTAGTCCCGGGACAGGGGGTTACACTGAAGCTTTCTTT; cdr3_aa: CASSPGTGGYTEAFF
v_call: TRBV5-4; clone_size: .; j_call: TRBJ1-6; d_call: .; cdr3_nt: TGTGCCAGCAGCCTAGAATCGGGGGGCTCACCCCTCCACTTT; cdr3_aa: CASSLESGGSPLHF
v_call: TRBV6-1; clone_size: .; j_call: TRBJ1-1; d_call: .; cdr3_nt: TGTGCCAGCACTACTAGCCAGGCTGAAGCTTTCTTT; cdr3_aa: CASTTSQAEAFF
v_call: TRBV6-5; clone_size: .; j_call: TRBJ1-1; d_call: .; cdr3_nt: TGTGCCAGCAGTCACTCCGGGGGGACTGAAGCTTTCTTT; cdr3_aa: CASSHSGGTEAFF
v_call: TRBV6-6; clone_size: few; j_call: TRBJ2-5; d_call: .; cdr3_nt: TGTGCCAGCAGTTACGCGGGTCTAAAAGAGACCCAGTACTTC; cdr3_aa: CASSYAGLKETQYF
v_call: TRBV2; clone_size: .; j_call: TRBJ2-5; d_call: .; cdr3_nt: TGTGCCAGCAGCGCGGAAGAGACCCAGTACTTC; cdr3_aa: CASSAEETQYF
v_call: TRBV28; clone_size: .; j_call: TRBJ1-4; d_call: TRBD1; cdr3_nt: TGTGCCAGCAGTTCCGGGACAGTTAATGAAAAACTGTTTTTT; cdr3_aa: CASSSGTVNEKLFF
v_call: TRBV5-6; clone_size: .; j_call: TRBJ1-2; d_call: .; cdr3_nt: TGTGCCAGCAGCACTTCGGGAAGGTCTGCTCGTGGCTACACCTTC; cdr3_aa: CASSTSGRSARGYTF
v_call: TRBV10-1; clone_size: .; j_call: TRBJ2-5; d_call: .; cdr3_nt: TGCGCCAGCAGTCTTACAGCAGGGGAGACCCAGTACTTC; cdr3_aa: CASSLTAGETQYF
v_call: TRBV12-3/TRBV12-4; clone_size: .; j_call: TRBJ1-1; d_call: TRBD1; cdr3_nt: TGTGCCAGCAGAACCGAGGGGGCTATTGAAGCTTTCTTT; cdr3_aa: CASRTEGAIEAFF
v_call: TRBV3-1/TRBV3-2; clone_size: few; j_call: TRBJ1-6; d_call: TRBD1; cdr3_nt: TGTGCCAGCAGCCTGGGGGACAGGGAGAATTCACCCCTCCACTTT; cdr3_aa: CASSLGDRENSPLHF
v_call: TRBV19; clone_size: .; j_call: TRBJ1-2; d_call: TRBD1; cdr3_nt: TGTGCCAGTAGCGATCCGGGACAGGGGAACTATGGCTACACCTTC; cdr3_aa: CASSDPGQGNYGYTF
v_call: TRBV9; clone_size: .; j_call: TRBJ2-2; d_call: .; cdr3_nt: TGTGCCAGCAGCGTAGAGGCGGTGAACACCGGGGAGCTGTTTTTT; cdr3_aa: CASSVEAVNTGELFF
v_call: TRBV25-1; clone_size: .; j_call: TRBJ2-1; d_call: .; cdr3_nt: TGTGCCAGCGGAATGCGCGGAGGTCGCAATGAGCAGTTCTTC; cdr3_aa: CASGMRGGRNEQFF
v_call: TRBV2; clone_size: .; j_call: TRBJ2-5; d_call: TRBD1; cdr3_nt: TGTGCCAGCAGTCGGAGGGGGACAGGAGGAGAGACCCAGTACTTC; cdr3_aa: CASSRRGTGGETQYF
v_call: TRBV5-4; clone_size: .; j_call: TRBJ1-2; d_call: .; cdr3_nt: TGTGCCAGCAGCTTCTTGTCTGGGAGGGGTGGCTACACCTTC; cdr3_aa: CASSFLSGRGGYTF
v_call: TRBV30; clone_size: .; j_call: TRBJ1-2; d_call: .; cdr3_nt: TGTGCCTGGAGGCCCCTCTCTCAGGGCAACTATGGCTACACCTTC; cdr3_aa: CAWRPLSQGNYGYTF
v_call: TRBV10-2; clone_size: .; j_call: TRBJ1-5; d_call: TRBD1; cdr3_nt: TGCGCCTTCGGGACAGGGACTTATAGCAATCAGCCCCAGCATTTT; cdr3_aa: CAFGTGTYSNQPQHF
v_call: TRBV10-3; clone_size: .; j_call: TRBJ1-4; d_call: .; cdr3_nt: TGTGCCATCAGTGAGTCGACCGGACAAAAGGGAAAACTGTTTTTT; cdr3_aa: CAISESTGQKGKLFF
v_call: TRBV2; clone_size: .; j_call: TRBJ1-2; d_call: .; cdr3_nt: TGTGCCAGCAGTGAGCAGGACAGCAACTATGGCTACACCTTC; cdr3_aa: CASSEQDSNYGYTF
v_call: TRBV7-6; clone_size: .; j_call: TRBJ2-5; d_call: .; cdr3_nt: TGTGCCAGCAGCTCCCCGCCCCTGGGGGGAGAGACCCAGTACTTC; cdr3_aa: CASSSPPLGGETQYF
v_call: TRBV9; clone_size: .; j_call: TRBJ1-3; d_call: TRBD1; cdr3_nt: TGTGCCAGCAGTTCATCCGCTTCCGGGACAGGGGGAAACACCATATATTTT; cdr3_aa: CASSSSASGTGGNTIYF
v_call: TRBV11-2; clone_size: once; j_call: TRBJ2-5; d_call: .; cdr3_nt: TGTGCCAGCAGCTCGTTAAAGGGGGTCCAAGAGACCCAGTACTTC; cdr3_aa: CASSSLKGVQETQYF
v_call: TRBV4-2; clone_size: .; j_call: TRBJ1-2; d_call: .; cdr3_nt: TGTGCCAGCAGCCAAGAGTGGGGCCAGAGAGGCTACACCTTC; cdr3_aa: CASSQEWGQRGYTF
v_call: TRBV5-4; clone_size: .; j_call: TRBJ2-5; d_call: .; cdr3_nt: TGTGCCAGCAGCGGGGGACACATGTCCGAGACCCAGTACTTC; cdr3_aa: CASSGGHMSETQYF
v_call: TRBV2; clone_size: .; j_call: TRBJ2-2; d_call: .; cdr3_nt: TGTGCCAGCAGTGAAATAAGGGGATTAACCGGGGAGCTGTTTTTT; cdr3_aa: CASSEIRGLTGELFF
v_call: TRBV6-5; clone_size: .; j_call: TRBJ1-2; d_call: .; cdr3_nt: TGTGCCAGCAGTTACGTGGACATCCCGGTTAACTATGGCTACACCTTC; cdr3_aa: CASSYVDIPVNYGYTF
v_call: TRBV29-1; clone_size: .; j_call: TRBJ1-1; d_call: .; cdr3_nt: TGCAGCGTTGTGGGAGGCTTGAACACTGAAGCTTTCTTT; cdr3_aa: CSVVGGLNTEAFF
v_call: TRBV29-1; clone_size: .; j_call: TRBJ2-5; d_call: .; cdr3_nt: TGCAGCGTTCGGGGATACCAAGAGACCCAGTACTTC; cdr3_aa: CSVRGYQETQYF
v_call: TRBV30; clone_size: .; j_call: TRBJ1-2; d_call: .; cdr3_nt: TGTGCCTGGACTGGAGGGGCCTATGGCTACACCTTC; cdr3_aa: CAWTGGAYGYTF
v_call: TRBV6-1; clone_size: .; j_call: TRBJ1-2; d_call: TRBD1; cdr3_nt: TGTGCCAGCAGTGAAGCTGGACAGGGGTACACTATACCCTATGGCTACACCTTC; cdr3_aa: CASSEAGQGYTIPYGYTF
v_call: TRBV18; clone_size: .; j_call: TRBJ1-2; d_call: TRBD1; cdr3_nt: TGTGCCAGCTCACCCCGCCGGACAGGGGGCTCTTTAGTAGGCTACACCTTC; cdr3_aa: CASSPRRTGGSLVGYTF
v_call: TRBV10-1; clone_size: .; j_call: TRBJ1-4; d_call: .; cdr3_nt: TGCGCCCCTCGGGCGGGGGGTAATGAAAAACTGTTTTTT; cdr3_aa: CAPRAGGNEKLFF
v_call: TRBV5-5; clone_size: once; j_call: TRBJ1-5; d_call: .; cdr3_nt: TGTGCCAGCAGCTGGTCAGTGGATCAGCCCCAGCATTTT; cdr3_aa: CASSWSVDQPQHF
v_call: TRBV9; clone_size: .; j_call: TRBJ2-1; d_call: .; cdr3_nt: TGTGCCAGCAGCGTAGGCAGGGTGAGTTATGAGCAGTTCTTC; cdr3_aa: CASSVGRVSYEQFF
v_call: TRBV7-6; clone_size: .; j_call: TRBJ2-1; d_call: .; cdr3_nt: TGTGCCAGCAGCCGACTAGGCAGCAATGAGCAGTTCTTC; cdr3_aa: CASSRLGSNEQFF
v_call: TRBV7-3; clone_size: .; j_call: TRBJ1-1; d_call: .; cdr3_nt: TGTGCCAGCAGCCAAGGACAGCACACTGAAGCTTTCTTT; cdr3_aa: CASSQGQHTEAFF
v_call: TRBV6-5; clone_size: once; j_call: TRBJ2-3; d_call: TRBD2; cdr3_nt: TGTGCCAGCAGGGGGACTACCCCCACAGATACGCAGTATTTT; cdr3_aa: CASRGTTPTDTQYF
v_call: TRBV2; clone_size: .; j_call: TRBJ1-2; d_call: .; cdr3_nt: TGTGCCAGCAGTGAAGCGGCCAGGGCTAACTATGGCTACACCTTC; cdr3_aa: CASSEAARANYGYTF
v_call: TRBV23-1; clone_size: .; j_call: TRBJ2-5; d_call: TRBD1; cdr3_nt: TGCGCCAGCACCCCTTTCTCACAGGGGGCATTACAAGAGACCCAGTACTTC; cdr3_aa: CASTPFSQGALQETQYF